The T cell receptor (beta chain) described here comes from a study of blood T cell repertoires in COVID-19. Overall study context: PBMCs, B-cell-depleted T cells, or T cells provided the cDNA or gDNA that made up the material.

The table came from immunoSEQ multiplex PCR; TCRdb's copy has only in-frame clones and leaves some out. The sample carries about 52,000 clones, roughly 87% recorded once. CDR1 and CDR2 from the germline V gene are SGHTA and FQGNSA. V was clipped by 3 bases and J by 6 bases; unmatched bases: 7. The CDR3 covers 15 residues. What was sequenced was peripheral blood. The V call is TRBV7-2, the J call TRBJ2-2; 7 bases match TRBD2. The TCR comes from a human donor with active COVID-19. The donor label of this sample is uncertain. This CDR3 is CASSFGGVGSGELFF. The CDR3 nucleotides read TGTGCCAGCAGCTTTGGGGGGGTTGGTTCCGGGGAGCTGTTTTTT. Full variable domain (rest looked up from reference TRBV7-2 and TRBJ2-2): GAGVSQSPSNKVTEKGKDVELRCDPISGHTALYWYRQSLGQGLEFLIYFQGNSAPDKSGLPSDRFSAERTGGSVSTLTIQRTQQEDSAVYLCASSFGGVGSGELFFGEGSRLTVL.